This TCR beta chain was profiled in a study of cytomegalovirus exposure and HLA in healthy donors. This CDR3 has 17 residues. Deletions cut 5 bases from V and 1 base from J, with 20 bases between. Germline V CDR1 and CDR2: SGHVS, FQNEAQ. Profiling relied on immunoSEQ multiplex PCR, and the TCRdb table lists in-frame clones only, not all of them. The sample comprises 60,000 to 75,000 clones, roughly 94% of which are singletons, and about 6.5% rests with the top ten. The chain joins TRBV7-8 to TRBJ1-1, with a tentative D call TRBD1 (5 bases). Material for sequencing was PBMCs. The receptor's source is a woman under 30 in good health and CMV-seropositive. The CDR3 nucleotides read TGTGCCAGCAGCCTGAGGTCAGGGCCCGCCTGGAACACTGAAGCTTTCTTT. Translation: CASSLRSGPAWNTEAFF.